This T cell receptor (beta chain) stems from a study of blood T cell repertoires in COVID-19. As handled by the study authors: Scientists estimated how many nucleated cells there were by amplifying reference gene primers. The repertoire was sequenced with immunoSEQ multiplex PCR; TCRdb's copy has only in-frame clones and lacks some. The D gene and trimming were derived from the DNA, and the V and J assignments and clone size from that table. The sample holds fewer than 500,000 clones; around 87% are singletons and the top ten take 1% to 1.5%. Donors in Cohort 3 who had recovered were those with two negative PCRs, healthcare professional clearance, or resolution of their symptoms. The ends were cut back, 1 base at V and 5 bases at J, with 14 bases in the middle. Germline V CDR1 and CDR2: SGHAT, FQNNGV. The CDR3 is made up of 15 amino acids.

The sequencing sample was made of PBMCs or T cells enriched from blood (not recorded which). This sequence originates from a man aged 30-40 years who had recovered from COVID-19. The J gene is TRBJ1-1, the V gene TRBV11-2, with a tentative D call TRBD1 (6 bases). The CDR3 DNA sequence: TGTGCCAGCAGCTTAGCTGGGGGCGGGGGGACTGAAGCTTTCTTT. Translating it yields CASSLAGGGGTEAFF.